A single sample is the source of the 2 T cell receptor beta chains below, sequenced in a study of shared clonotypes between healthy human individuals. Sequencing used immunoSEQ multiplex PCR; TCRdb keeps in-frame clones, though not all of them. The data contain about 1.9 million clones, just over 90% of them singletons. CD8 cells regarded as naive lacked CD45RO, were positively chosen for CCR7, and omitted terminally differentiated effector memory CD45RA+ cells. The material sequenced was naive CD8+ T cells from PBMCs. The receptor set was obtained from a man younger than 35 in good health. Some clones in this sample may be carry-over from other donors' samples.

About this clone: This sample includes further DNA sequences coding for the same CDR3. The genes are TRBV2 and TRBJ2-5, with D uncertain. Germline CDR1 SNHLY, CDR2 FYNNEI. The CDR3 runs to 13 residues. The V gene lost 6 bases and the J gene lost 5 bases, with 13 bases spanning the gap. CDR3 protein: CASRDPPGETQYF. The DNA for the CDR3 is TGTGCCAGCAGAGACCCCCCCGGGGAGACCCAGTACTTC.

This chain links TRBV21-1 with TRBJ1-1; TRBD1, the table's D call, was not compared with the DNA. TRBV21-1 is a pseudogene locus. This CDR3 spans 19 amino acids. The CDR3 is CASSTEGGQVEVDSTEAFF. CDR3 DNA sequence: TGTGCCAGCAGCACTGAGGGGGGACAGGTGGAGGTTGATTCGACTGAAGCTTTCTTT.